This T cell receptor (beta chain) was recovered during a study of identifying expanded T cells in peripheral blood. The method was immunoSEQ multiplex PCR; TCRdb's version includes in-frame clones alone and lacks a portion of them. The sample has some 78,000 clones, more than 75% seen once. Of note for this clone: What it recognizes is unknown.

V was trimmed by 7 bases and J by 10 bases, leaving 22 bases between them. CDR1 is MNHNS and CDR2 is SASEGT in the germline V gene. The CDR3 consists of 14 residues. General observations from the study: Across healthy donors, higher total template counts meant significantly greater approximately two-week count variance. Over approximately two and four weeks, about 16 and 19 clones changed, versus roughly 1.1 between replicates.

No infections or other immune events were documented during collection. The rearrangement uses TRBV6-1 and TRBJ1-2; D perhaps matches TRBD1 (5 bases). This clonotype originated in a person aged 18 to 70 in good health. The specimen sequenced was blood. DNA for the CDR3: TGTGCCAGCACCAAACAGGCGACAGCCCCACTCTACACCTTC. It translates to CASTKQATAPLYTF.